The 8 T cell receptor beta chains reported below all come from one sample, sequenced in a study of T cells in Graves' hyperthyroidism and ophthalmopathy (dated by TCRdb to the late 2010s). Preparation of the library involved multiplex PCR. TCRdb records Illumina HiSeq 2000 as the sequencer. TCR beta CDR3 regions were amplified from RNA transcripts. For the first round of RT-PCR on the TCR CDR3, the HTBI primer set was used together with the Qiagen OneStep RT-PCR kit. The raw public reads went through TCRdb reprocessing: fastp at Q25, MiXCR clone calling, in-frame beta chains kept. CDR3 protein sequences are deduplicated, and each keeps its most common genes and DNA. The sample contains hundreds of thousands of distinct CDR3 sequences, roughly 15% of them found a single time. Clones ranked in the top ten supply around 4.1% of the sample. The sequencing input was blood. Source of these receptors: a middle-aged woman with Graves' ophthalmopathy.

The rearrangement joins TRBV7-3 to TRBJ2-6; D remains unclear. The V gene lost 5 bases and the J gene lost 4 bases, with 9 bases spanning the gap. The CDR3 runs 14 residues. The germline V gene encodes CDR1 SGHTA and CDR2 FQGTGA. CDR3 sequence reads: CASSLEAGANVLTF. CDR3 in DNA: TGTGCCAGCAGCCTAGAAGCGGGGGCCAACGTCCTGACTTTC. The complete variable domain, with remaining parts taken from reference TRBV7-3 and TRBJ2-6, reads GAGVSQTPSNKVTEKGKYVELRCDPISGHTALYWYRQSLGQGPEFLIYFQGTGAADDSGLPNDRFFAVRPEGSVSTLKIQRTERGDSAVYLCASSLEAGANVLTFGAGSRLTVL.

This clonotype was counted at least ten times. The chain employs TRBV24-1 and TRBJ2-4; D is perhaps TRBD1 or TRBD2 (5 bases each). The CDR3 consists of 13 residues. Germline V gene sequence: CDR1 KGHDR, CDR2 SFDVKD. V lost 11 bases and J lost 6, with 16 bases in between. The CDR3 loop is CASLGTGPNIQYF. DNA for the CDR3: TGTGCCAGTTTAGGGACGGGTCCAAACATTCAGTACTTC.

This clonotype was counted many times. The chain recombines TRBV6-2 or TRBV6-3 with TRBJ1-2; TRBD1 is a possible D gene (5 bases). Trimming cost V 6 bases and J 1 base, with 15 bases left between them. This CDR3 comprises 15 residues. Germline V CDR1 and CDR2: MNHEY, SVGEGT. The CDR3 nucleotides read TGTGCCAGCAGGCCCCGACAGCGATATAACTATGGCTACACCTTC. Protein: CASRPRQRYNYGYTF.

This clonotype showed up many times. The CDR3 nucleotides read TGTGCCAGCACGGAGAGGTGGGGGGATTTAGGGGCTTTCTTT. Protein: CASTERWGDLGAFF. The V gene is TRBV6-1, the J gene TRBJ1-1, with D perhaps matching TRBD1 (5 bases). This CDR3 has 14 residues. Germline V gene data show CDR1 as MNHNS and CDR2 as SASEGT. The V end was cut by 7 bases, the J end by 11 bases, with 23 bases between.

The rearrangement links TRBV9 to TRBJ2-3; 12 bases fit TRBD2. Germline V gene sequence: CDR1 SGDLS, CDR2 YYNGEE. After removal of 2 bases from V and 5 bases from J, the junction contained 6 bases not matched to a gene. This CDR3 is 16 amino acids long. The CDR3 coding sequence is TGTGCCAGCAGCGTTCTAGCGGGAGGGCCTAGAGATACGCAGTATTTT. Its translation is CASSVLAGGPRDTQYF. The full variable domain, rest sourced from reference TRBV9 and TRBJ2-3, is DSGVTQTPKHLITATGQRVTLRCSPRSGDLSVYWYQQSLDQGLQFLIQYYNGEERAKGNILERFSAQQFPDLHSELNLSSLELGDSALYFCASSVLAGGPRDTQYFGPGTRLTVL.

This clonotype was seen at least ten times. This chain joins TRBV12-3 or TRBV12-4 and TRBJ1-1; unclear D gene. The germline V and J ends were trimmed by 0 bases and 4 bases, with 9 bases remaining between them. The CDR3 extends over 14 amino acids. The CDR3 DNA reads TGTGCCAGCAGTTTAGCTGGGCCGGGCACTGAAGCTTTCTTT. It yields the protein CASSLAGPGTEAFF.

This clonotype appeared many times. The genes are TRBV20-1 and TRBJ2-7, with 7 bases identical to TRBD2. Germline CDR1 and CDR2: DFQATT and SNEGSKA (reference sequence). CDR3 size: 14 residues. After removal of 0 bases from V and 4 bases from J, the junction contained 6 bases not matched to a gene. CDR3 loop: CSARDTSAQYEQYF. The CDR3, as DNA: TGCAGTGCTAGAGACACTAGCGCGCAATACGAGCAGTACTTC.

This clonotype appeared many times. The rearrangement joins TRBV27 to TRBJ1-2, with a possible D match to TRBD1 (5 bases). Deletions cut 5 bases from V and 7 bases from J, with 14 bases between. Germline CDR1 reads MNHEY; CDR2 reads SMNVEV (reference sequence). This CDR3 spans 13 amino acids. CDR3 DNA: TGTGCCAGCAGTCCCACGCAGGGACTTGGCTACACCTTC. The encoded protein is CASSPTQGLGYTF.